This entry is about one TCR beta chain. In the same sample, other DNA sequences code for this CDR3. These data are taken from a study of control samples from healthy donors and cancer patients. Sequencing was performed with immunoSEQ multiplex PCR; in TCRdb, only in-frame clones are kept and a portion is missing. The sample holds fewer than 200,000 clones, roughly 92% seen once. Sequenced input: blood. The sequence was collected from a young man in good health.

CDR3 protein: CASSLEGGSNQPQHF. Written as DNA, the CDR3 is TGCGCCAGCAGCTTGGAGGGGGGAAGCAATCAGCCCCAGCATTTT. The gene calls are TRBV5-1 and TRBJ1-5; TRBD1 might be the D (6 bases). The germline V gene has CDR1 SGHRS and CDR2 YFSETQ. V lost 0 bases and J 1 base, leaving 8 bases between the germline ends. CDR3 length equals 15 residues. The full variable domain, in which reference TRBV5-1 and TRBJ1-5 provide the parts outside the CDR3, is KAGVTQTPRYLIKTRGQQVTLSCSPISGHRSVSWYQQTPGQGLQFLFEYFSETQRNKGNFPGRFSGRQFSNSRSEMNVSTLELGDSALYLCASSLEGGSNQPQHFGDGTRLSIL.